A selection of T cell receptor beta chains follows, all from one sample in a study of cytomegalovirus exposure and HLA in healthy donors. Using immunoSEQ multiplex PCR, the repertoire was profiled, and TCRdb retains in-frame clones only, with some absent. In the table there are 200,000 or so clones, around four fifths of which are singletons. Material: PBMCs. These receptors were taken from a woman aged 50 to 60 in good health and CMV-seropositive. Both conserved end residues are part of each CDR3. The order of the fields is V gene, clone size, D gene, J gene, CDR3 length, CDR3 protein, CDR3 DNA. A D gene is named only where the DNA matches it firmly. Rows give clone size only sometimes, using once, few, many, or a class for an expanded clone.

V gene: TRBV18; clone size: .; D gene: .; J gene: TRBJ1-5; CDR3 length: 14; CDR3 protein: CASSPGRGNQPQHF; CDR3 DNA: TGTGCCAGCTCACCGGGCCGAGGGAATCAGCCCCAGCATTTT
V gene: TRBV10-3; clone size: .; D gene: TRBD1; J gene: TRBJ1-2; CDR3 length: 12; CDR3 protein: CAIRTGNYGYTF; CDR3 DNA: TGTGCCATCAGGACAGGGAACTATGGCTACACCTTC
V gene: TRBV5-1; clone size: .; D gene: .; J gene: TRBJ2-7; CDR3 length: 15; CDR3 protein: CASSLAAGLVYEQYF; CDR3 DNA: TGCGCCAGCAGCTTGGCCGCAGGATTAGTCTACGAGCAGTACTTC
V gene: TRBV2; clone size: .; D gene: TRBD1; J gene: TRBJ2-2; CDR3 length: 13; CDR3 protein: CASSPRDSGELFF; CDR3 DNA: TGTGCCAGCAGCCCCCGGGACAGCGGGGAGCTGTTTTTT
V gene: TRBV19; clone size: .; D gene: TRBD1; J gene: TRBJ2-6; CDR3 length: 16; CDR3 protein: CAGGAGGNSGANVLTF; CDR3 DNA: TGTGCCGGGGGAGCAGGGGGCAACTCTGGGGCCAACGTCCTGACTTTC
V gene: TRBV5-4; clone size: once; D gene: .; J gene: TRBJ2-7; CDR3 length: 14; CDR3 protein: CASATGTVSYEQYF; CDR3 DNA: TGTGCCAGCGCGACCGGGACTGTTTCCTACGAGCAGTACTTC
V gene: TRBV2; clone size: .; D gene: TRBD2; J gene: TRBJ2-4; CDR3 length: 15; CDR3 protein: CASSENWGLENIQYF; CDR3 DNA: TGTGCCAGCAGTGAAAACTGGGGACTAGAAAACATTCAGTACTTC
V gene: TRBV2; clone size: .; D gene: TRBD1; J gene: TRBJ1-5; CDR3 length: 15; CDR3 protein: CASRGTGAINQPQHF; CDR3 DNA: TGTGCCAGCCGCGGGACAGGGGCGATCAATCAGCCCCAGCATTTT
V gene: TRBV27; clone size: .; D gene: TRBD1; J gene: TRBJ2-7; CDR3 length: 14; CDR3 protein: CASSLSDRGYEQYF; CDR3 DNA: TGTGCCAGCAGTTTATCCGACAGGGGCTACGAGCAGTACTTC
V gene: TRBV7-8; clone size: .; D gene: .; J gene: TRBJ2-6; CDR3 length: 18; CDR3 protein: CASSLIAGDISGANVLTF; CDR3 DNA: TGTGCCAGCAGCTTAATAGCAGGGGACATCTCTGGGGCCAACGTCCTGACTTTC
V gene: TRBV7-9; clone size: .; D gene: TRBD2; J gene: TRBJ2-1; CDR3 length: 17; CDR3 protein: CASRPGVAGVSYNEQFF; CDR3 DNA: TGTGCCAGCAGACCGGGAGTAGCGGGAGTATCCTACAATGAGCAGTTCTTC
V gene: TRBV18; clone size: .; D gene: TRBD1; J gene: TRBJ2-1; CDR3 length: 15; CDR3 protein: CASSPGTGEYNEQFF; CDR3 DNA: TGTGCCAGCTCACCAGGGACAGGGGAGTACAATGAGCAGTTCTTC
V gene: TRBV28; clone size: .; D gene: TRBD1; J gene: TRBJ1-4; CDR3 length: 12; CDR3 protein: CASCPGGEKLFF; CDR3 DNA: TGTGCCAGTTGTCCAGGGGGTGAAAAACTGTTTTTT
V gene: TRBV9; clone size: .; D gene: .; J gene: TRBJ2-2; CDR3 length: 14; CDR3 protein: CASSVAGRFGELFF; CDR3 DNA: TGTGCCAGCAGCGTAGCCGGTCGGTTCGGGGAGCTGTTTTTT
V gene: TRBV6-1; clone size: .; D gene: TRBD2; J gene: TRBJ2-3; CDR3 length: 14; CDR3 protein: CASRTGTSGDTQYF; CDR3 DNA: TGTGCCAGCAGAACCGGGACTAGCGGAGATACGCAGTATTTT
V gene: TRBV19; clone size: .; D gene: TRBD2; J gene: TRBJ2-1; CDR3 length: 16; CDR3 protein: CASSTLAGVPGYEQFF; CDR3 DNA: TGTGCCAGTAGTACCCTAGCGGGAGTTCCTGGCTATGAGCAGTTCTTC
V gene: TRBV6-5; clone size: .; D gene: .; J gene: TRBJ1-6; CDR3 length: 14; CDR3 protein: CASSTLGGRSPLHF; CDR3 DNA: TGTGCCAGCAGCACTCTCGGGGGGCGTTCACCCCTCCACTTT
V gene: TRBV18; clone size: .; D gene: .; J gene: TRBJ1-1; CDR3 length: 14; CDR3 protein: CASSPRVEATEAFF; CDR3 DNA: TGTGCCAGCTCACCAAGAGTTGAAGCCACTGAAGCTTTCTTT
V gene: TRBV28; clone size: .; D gene: .; J gene: TRBJ2-5; CDR3 length: 15; CDR3 protein: CASSLPGSRVVTQYF; CDR3 DNA: TGTGCCAGCAGTTTACCGGGATCTCGCGTTGTGACCCAGTACTTC
V gene: TRBV19; clone size: .; D gene: TRBD2; J gene: TRBJ2-2; CDR3 length: 15; CDR3 protein: CASTIAGGNTGELFF; CDR3 DNA: TGTGCCAGTACTATAGCGGGAGGGAACACCGGGGAGCTGTTTTTT
V gene: TRBV4-1; clone size: .; D gene: TRBD1; J gene: TRBJ1-4; CDR3 length: 16; CDR3 protein: CASSRGGGTGEKKLFF; CDR3 DNA: TGCGCCAGCAGTCGCGGTGGGGGGACAGGGGAGAAAAAACTGTTTTTT
V gene: TRBV27; clone size: once; D gene: TRBD1; J gene: TRBJ2-5; CDR3 length: 15; CDR3 protein: CASTRQGREQETQYF; CDR3 DNA: TGTGCCAGCACACGACAGGGGCGCGAACAAGAGACCCAGTACTTC
V gene: TRBV13; clone size: once; D gene: .; J gene: TRBJ1-5; CDR3 length: 13; CDR3 protein: CASSFYSNQPQHF; CDR3 DNA: TGTGCCAGCAGCTTTTATAGCAATCAGCCCCAGCATTTT
V gene: TRBV6-6; clone size: .; D gene: TRBD2; J gene: TRBJ2-7; CDR3 length: 15; CDR3 protein: CASSYASSGTYEQYF; CDR3 DNA: TGTGCCAGCAGTTACGCTTCTAGCGGAACCTACGAGCAGTACTTC
V gene: TRBV6-6; clone size: .; D gene: .; J gene: TRBJ1-1; CDR3 length: 15; CDR3 protein: CASSYTSGVGTEAFF; CDR3 DNA: TGTGCCAGCAGTTACACCTCAGGGGTAGGCACTGAAGCTTTCTTT
V gene: TRBV10-1; clone size: .; D gene: TRBD2; J gene: TRBJ2-3; CDR3 length: 14; CDR3 protein: CASSDGLAGGPKYF; CDR3 DNA: TGCGCCAGCAGTGATGGCCTAGCGGGGGGGCCTAAGTATTTT
V gene: TRBV5-1; clone size: .; D gene: .; J gene: TRBJ1-2; CDR3 length: 15; CDR3 protein: CASIVDGGINYGYTF; CDR3 DNA: TGCGCCAGCATCGTGGATGGGGGGATTAACTATGGCTACACCTTC
V gene: TRBV5-4; clone size: .; D gene: TRBD2; J gene: TRBJ2-5; CDR3 length: 16; CDR3 protein: CASSYWGLAGQETQYF; CDR3 DNA: TGTGCCAGCAGCTATTGGGGACTAGCGGGCCAAGAGACCCAGTACTTC
V gene: TRBV9; clone size: .; D gene: TRBD1; J gene: TRBJ1-4; CDR3 length: 14; CDR3 protein: CASSPWTGGEKLFF; CDR3 DNA: TGTGCCAGCAGCCCGTGGACAGGGGGAGAAAAACTGTTTTTT
V gene: TRBV28; clone size: .; D gene: .; J gene: TRBJ2-1; CDR3 length: 17; CDR3 protein: CASSLIQLGGSGDEQFF; CDR3 DNA: TGTGCCAGCAGTTTGATCCAGCTAGGGGGTTCAGGGGATGAGCAGTTCTTC
V gene: TRBV2; clone size: .; D gene: TRBD1; J gene: TRBJ2-2; CDR3 length: 14; CDR3 protein: CAGGETGRSGELFF; CDR3 DNA: TGTGCAGGTGGGGAGACAGGGCGATCCGGGGAGCTGTTTTTT
V gene: TRBV6-5; clone size: .; D gene: TRBD1; J gene: TRBJ1-5; CDR3 length: 14; CDR3 protein: CASSQDRAYQPQHF; CDR3 DNA: TGTGCCAGCAGCCAGGACAGGGCTTATCAGCCCCAGCATTTT
V gene: TRBV2; clone size: .; D gene: .; J gene: TRBJ1-1; CDR3 length: 13; CDR3 protein: CASSAQGYTEAFF; CDR3 DNA: TGTGCCAGCAGTGCACAGGGCTACACTGAAGCTTTCTTT
V gene: TRBV19; clone size: .; D gene: TRBD1; J gene: TRBJ2-2; CDR3 length: 18; CDR3 protein: CASNSGWTGDRNTGELFF; CDR3 DNA: TGTGCCAGTAACTCCGGTTGGACAGGAGATAGAAACACCGGGGAGCTGTTTTTT
V gene: TRBV9; clone size: .; D gene: .; J gene: TRBJ2-7; CDR3 length: 15; CDR3 protein: CASSVEATDSYEQYF; CDR3 DNA: TGTGCCAGCAGCGTAGAGGCGACAGATTCCTACGAGCAGTACTTC
V gene: TRBV2; clone size: .; D gene: .; J gene: TRBJ2-3; CDR3 length: 13; CDR3 protein: CASKRRSTDTQYF; CDR3 DNA: TGTGCCAGCAAGCGCAGAAGCACAGATACGCAGTATTTT
V gene: TRBV27; clone size: .; D gene: .; J gene: TRBJ1-2; CDR3 length: 14; CDR3 protein: CASSPGQNRYGYTF; CDR3 DNA: TGTGCCAGCAGTCCCGGACAGAACCGCTATGGCTACACCTTC
V gene: TRBV6-5; clone size: .; D gene: TRBD1; J gene: TRBJ2-7; CDR3 length: 14; CDR3 protein: CASSGRDRGYEQYF; CDR3 DNA: TGTGCCAGCAGTGGCCGGGACAGGGGGTACGAGCAGTACTTC
V gene: TRBV19; clone size: .; D gene: .; J gene: TRBJ2-7; CDR3 length: 14; CDR3 protein: CASSIGRGTYEQYF; CDR3 DNA: TGTGCCAGTAGTATCGGCAGGGGTACCTACGAGCAGTACTTC
V gene: TRBV6-1; clone size: .; D gene: TRBD1; J gene: TRBJ1-2; CDR3 length: 13; CDR3 protein: CASSAGGQYGYTF; CDR3 DNA: TGTGCCAGCAGCGCGGGGGGACAGTATGGCTACACCTTC
V gene: TRBV25-1; clone size: .; D gene: TRBD2; J gene: TRBJ2-1; CDR3 length: 14; CDR3 protein: CASRGDYSYNEQFF; CDR3 DNA: TGTGCCAGCCGGGGGGACTACTCCTACAATGAGCAGTTCTTC
V gene: TRBV5-4; clone size: .; D gene: .; J gene: TRBJ2-3; CDR3 length: 13; CDR3 protein: CAGGGQSTDTQYF; CDR3 DNA: TGTGCCGGAGGGGGACAGAGCACAGATACGCAGTATTTT
V gene: TRBV9; clone size: .; D gene: .; J gene: TRBJ2-3; CDR3 length: 16; CDR3 protein: CASSARSGSSDAMCYF; CDR3 DNA: TGTGCCAGCAGCGCCCGTTCGGGGTCCTCGGATGCGATGTGCTATTTT